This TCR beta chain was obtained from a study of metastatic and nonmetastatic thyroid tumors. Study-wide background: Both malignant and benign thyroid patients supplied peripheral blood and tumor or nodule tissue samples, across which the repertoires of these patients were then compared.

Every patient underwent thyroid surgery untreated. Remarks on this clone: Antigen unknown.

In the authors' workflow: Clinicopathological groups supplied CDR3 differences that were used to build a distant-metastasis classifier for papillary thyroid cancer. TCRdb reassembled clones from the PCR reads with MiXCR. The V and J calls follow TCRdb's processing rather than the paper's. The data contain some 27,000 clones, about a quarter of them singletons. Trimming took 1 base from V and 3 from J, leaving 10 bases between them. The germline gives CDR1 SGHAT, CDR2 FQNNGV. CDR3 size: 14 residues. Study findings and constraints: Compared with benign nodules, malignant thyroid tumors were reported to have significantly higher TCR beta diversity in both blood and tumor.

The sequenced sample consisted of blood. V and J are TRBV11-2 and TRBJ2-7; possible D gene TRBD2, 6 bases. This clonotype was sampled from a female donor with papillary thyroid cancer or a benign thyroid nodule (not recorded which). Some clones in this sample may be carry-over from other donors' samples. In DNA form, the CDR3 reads TGTGCCAGCAGCTTAGTTGCGGAGGGCTACGAGCAGTACTTC. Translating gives CASSLVAEGYEQYF.